What follows are 28 T cell receptor beta chains derived from one specimen sequenced in a study of breast tumors, draining lymph nodes, adjacent tissues. TCRdb re-called the multiplex PCR reads through MiXCR, storing one row per CDR3 protein. The sample has under 75,000 distinct CDR3 sequences; 45% to 60% are singletons. Sequenced: breast tumor tissue. These TCRs come from a female donor with breast cancer. Some clones in this sample may be carry-over from other donors' samples.

The chain employs TRBV20-1 and TRBJ2-2, with D unclear. V lost 3 bases, J lost 0 bases, and 8 bases lay in between. Germline-derived CDR1 and CDR2 are DFQATT and SNEGSKA (reference sequence). CDR3 length equals 14 residues. CDR3 sequence reads: CSASYRANTGELFF. The CDR3 nucleotides are TGCAGTGCTAGCTACCGCGCGAACACCGGGGAGCTGTTTTTT.

This clonotype came up a few times. Just one base apart from a much larger clone, this may be a read error. As the CDR3 is not closed by the conserved phenylalanine or tryptophan, this likely results from a read error. CDR3 sequence reads: CASSMSSGGARETQYS. CDR3 coding DNA: TGTGCCAGTAGTATGAGTAGCGGGGGGGCCCGGGAGACCCAGTACTCC. V gene TRBV19 combines with J gene TRBJ2-5, with TRBD2 identical over 11 bases. This CDR3 contains 16 residues. V lost 3 bases and J lost 5; bases outside the gene matches: 8. Germline V CDR1 and CDR2: LNHDA, SQIVND (reference sequence).

The table lists this clonotype with many counts. This chain uses TRBV7-6 with TRBJ1-3; no clear D. This CDR3 has 14 residues. Trimming left V 1 base short and J 3 bases short, with 7 bases between. Germline V gene sequence: CDR1 SGHVS, CDR2 FNYEAQ. The CDR3 spells CASSLEADGNTIYF. DNA of the CDR3: TGTGCCAGCAGCTTAGAGGCAGATGGAAACACCATATATTTT.

The rearrangement links TRBV7-3 to TRBJ1-5; TRBD1 matches 10 bases. V was clipped by 2 bases and J by 6 bases; unmatched bases: 13. The CDR3 runs to 18 residues. In germline, CDR1 is SGHTA, CDR2 FQGTGA. CDR3 nucleotides: TGTGCCAGCAGCTTAGGTTTGGGGGACAGGGGAAGGGGTCAGCCCCAGCATTTT. Translated: CASSLGLGDRGRGQPQHF. The whole variable domain, remainder taken from reference TRBV7-3 and TRBJ1-5, is GAGVSQTPSNKVTEKGKYVELRCDPISGHTALYWYRQSLGQGPEFLIYFQGTGAADDSGLPNDRFFAVRPEGSVSTLKIQRTERGDSAVYLCASSLGLGDRGRGQPQHFGDGTRLSIL.

This clonotype was detected only a few times. The limits of the CDR3 on the DNA are not certain, so only TCRdb's listed CDR3 is given. The rearrangement links TRBV7-9 to TRBJ2-7; TRBD1 was called by the table and not checked on the DNA. The CDR3 region is 24 residues in length, termini included. In germline, CDR1 is SEHNR, CDR2 FQNEAQ (reference sequence). The chain's CDR3 is CASSFYICSARDRGRQGVTYEQYF.

This clonotype was counted only a few times. This chain links TRBV20-1 with TRBJ1-4, with unresolved D. Trimming stripped 7 bases from V and 8 bases from J, with 17 bases between. The CDR3 totals 13 residues. CDR1 is DFQATT, CDR2 SNEGSKA, per germline (reference sequence). As DNA, the CDR3 is TGCAGTGTCGATAGCCCGGCCGACGAAAAACTGTTTTTT. Translation: CSVDSPADEKLFF.

This chain joins TRBV5-1 and TRBJ1-4; D uncertain. V was trimmed by 1 base and J by 0 bases, leaving 7 bases between them. This CDR3 region has 15 residues. CDR1 SGHRS and CDR2 YFSETQ come from the germline V gene. The CDR3 here is CASSLMGTTNEKLFF. The CDR3 DNA sequence: TGCGCCAGCAGCTTGATGGGAACAACTAATGAAAAACTGTTTTTT.

This clonotype was found many times. This chain joins TRBV6-5 and TRBJ2-3; perhaps TRBD1 as D (6 bases). The CDR3 is 13 residues long. CDR1 and CDR2 (germline): MNHEY, SVGAGI. Trimming took 6 bases from V and 3 from J, leaving 10 bases between them. The CDR3 nucleotides are TGTGCCAGCAGACCCCAGGGGACAGATACGCAGTATTTT. Its translation: CASRPQGTDTQYF.

As for this clonotype: The junction and the germline gene differ at one end; a read error may be behind it. V and J are TRBV27 and TRBJ2-1, with D possibly being TRBD2 (5 bases). This CDR3 region has 16 residues. From germline, CDR1 is MNHEY and CDR2 SMNVEV (reference sequence). CDR3 in DNA: TGTGCCAGCAGCCTTGAGGGCCATAGCTCCTACAATGAGCAGGTCTTC. This sequence encodes CASSLEGHSSYNEQVF.

There are many counts of this clonotype. At one of its ends the junction is not consistent with the germline gene, which may arise from a read error. V gene TRBV20-1 combines with J gene TRBJ2-5, with D hard to call. The CDR3 has 11 residues. Germline V gene lookup returns CDR1 DFQATT and CDR2 SNEGSKA (reference sequence). The CDR3 DNA follows: TGCAGTCCAGCTAGGTTAGAGACCCAGTCCTTC. Residues: CSPARLETQSF.

The rearrangement joins TRBV20-1 to TRBJ1-6; possible D gene TRBD1, 6 bases. The CDR3 is 14 amino acids. In germline, CDR1 is DFQATT, CDR2 SNEGSKA (reference sequence). Trimming removed 0 bases at V and 9 bases at J, with 12 bases between. DNA of the CDR3: TGCAGTGCTAGAGATCCCAGGGGTGGTTCACCCCTCCACTTT. Translating it yields CSARDPRGGSPLHF.

This clonotype was recorded at least ten times. The chain links TRBV20-1 to TRBJ2-7; 8 bases are shared with TRBD1. V lost 1 base and J lost 4; bases outside the gene matches: 6. In germline, CDR1 is DFQATT, CDR2 SNEGSKA (reference sequence). The CDR3 has 14 amino acids. The CDR3 DNA follows: TGCAGTGCTAGAGGGGCAGGGGGCGAGTACGAGCAGTACTTC. It yields the protein CSARGAGGEYEQYF.

This clonotype has a count of ten or more. The chain uses TRBV20-1 and TRBJ1-5; no clear D. V was shortened by 1 base and J by 7 bases, with 11 bases between the two germline ends. CDR3 size: 13 residues. Germline loops: CDR1 DFQATT, CDR2 SNEGSKA (reference sequence). The CDR3 sequence is CSARASGQQPQHF. The CDR3, as DNA: TGCAGTGCTAGAGCCTCCGGGCAGCAGCCCCAGCATTTT.

The rearrangement links TRBV5-1 to TRBJ1-4; the match to TRBD1 covers 7 bases. The CDR3 length is 16 residues. With V trimmed by 4 bases and J by 7 bases, 13 bases remained unmatched. Per germline, CDR1 SGHRS and CDR2 YFSETQ. In DNA, the CDR3 is TGCGCCAGCAGCCGCTTAGGACAGGCCGGCAGTGAAAAACTGTTTTTT. This translates into CASSRLGQAGSEKLFF.

This chain joins TRBV7-3 and TRBJ1-6; 9 bases match TRBD1. The germline gives CDR1 SGHTA, CDR2 FQGTGA. This CDR3 has 14 residues. Germline trimming cut 5 bases from V and 10 bases from J; bases unmatched to any gene: 6. In nucleotides, the CDR3 is TGTGCCAGCAGCCCGGGACAGGGTGTGTCACCCCTCCACTTT. Its protein product is CASSPGQGVSPLHF.

Many counts were recorded for this clonotype. This chain joins TRBV6-5 and TRBJ2-7; 9 bases agree with TRBD1. Germline-derived CDR1 and CDR2 are MNHEY and SVGAGI. V shed 0 bases and J 1 base; nucleotides not matched to a gene: 4. This CDR3 comprises 16 residues. The CDR3 protein is CASSYSGGQGSYEQYF. CDR3 nucleotides: TGTGCCAGCAGTTACTCGGGGGGACAGGGTTCCTACGAGCAGTACTTC.

Note on this clonotype: At one boundary the junction diverges from the germline segment, which might be a read error. The CDR3 here is CASSHSTTKAVEGYTF. As DNA, the CDR3 is TGTGCCAGCAGTCACTCTACTACCAAGGCGGTAGAGGGCTACACCTTC. The chain employs TRBV6-4 and TRBJ1-2; no reliable D call. The CDR3 extends over 16 amino acids. In germline, CDR1 is MRHNA, CDR2 SNTAGT.

This clonotype came up many times. The rearrangement joins TRBV7-8 to TRBJ1-2; a possible D gene is TRBD1 (6 bases). This CDR3 contains 17 residues. Germline CDR1 and CDR2: SGHVS and FQNEAQ. Trimming left V 5 bases short and J 0 bases short, with 19 bases between. CDR3 sequence reads: CASSPQGDIPTNYGYTF. CDR3 DNA: TGTGCCAGCAGCCCTCAAGGGGACATCCCCACTAACTATGGCTACACCTTC.

This clonotype was observed at least ten times. The V gene is TRBV6-5, the J gene TRBJ2-7; 8 nucleotides match TRBD1. CDR1 MNHEY and CDR2 SVGAGI come from the germline V gene. The CDR3 is 16 amino acids. V lost 6 bases to trimming and J lost 2 bases; unmatched junction nucleotides: 12. The CDR3 DNA sequence: TGTGCCAGCAGCCCTCCCCTAGGACAGGGAACCTACGAGCAGTACTTC. Translation: CASSPPLGQGTYEQYF.

The chain carries TRBV2 and TRBJ2-1, with 9 nucleotides matching TRBD1. Per germline, CDR1 SNHLY and CDR2 FYNNEI. V lost 5 bases, J lost 9 bases, and 8 bases stayed unmatched. This CDR3 has 14 amino acids. The CDR3 DNA reads TGTGCCAGCAGTTGGACAGGGGTGGGTGGTGAGCAGTTCTTC. This translates into CASSWTGVGGEQFF.

Here the CDR3 reads CASSLPGTYMQYF. The DNA for the CDR3 is TGTGCCAGCAGCTTACCCGGGACCTATATGCAGTATTTT. The chain recombines TRBV4-2 with TRBJ2-3, with D tentatively TRBD1 or TRBD2 (5 bases each). Germline V gene sequence: CDR1 LGHNA, CDR2 YNFKEQ. Trimming removed 5 bases from V and 11 bases from J, with 17 bases in between. There are 13 residues in the CDR3.

In DNA form, the CDR3 reads TGCAGTGCCACGACTAGCGGGAGAGGAGATACGCAGTATTTT. Its protein product is CSATTSGRGDTQYF. J is TRBJ2-3 and V is TRBV20-1, with 12 bases that match TRBD2. V was clipped by 6 bases and J by 5 bases; unmatched bases: 6. Germline V gives CDR1 DFQATT, CDR2 SNEGSKA (reference sequence). The CDR3 is made up of 14 amino acids.

The chain combines TRBV7-9 with TRBJ2-1, with 9 positions matching TRBD1. This CDR3 is built from 14 residues. The germline V gene encodes CDR1 SEHNR and CDR2 FQNEAQ (reference sequence). V was clipped by 1 base and J by 10 bases; unmatched bases: 5. The CDR3 nucleotides are TGTGCCAGCAGCTTAGAGACAGGGGGGGGCGAGCAGTTCTTC. It encodes CASSLETGGGEQFF. The variable domain in full, with the rest retrieved from reference TRBV7-9 and TRBJ2-1, is DTGVSQNPRHKITKRGQNVTFRCDPISEHNRLYWYRQTLGQGPEFLTYFQNEAQLEKSRLLSDRFSAERPKGSFSTLEIQRTEQGDSAMYLCASSLETGGGEQFFGPGTRLTVL.

CDR3 in amino acids: CASSLGEKTDTQYF. CDR3 DNA: TGTGCCAGCAGCTTGGGGGAGAAAACAGATACGCAGTATTTT. The chain couples TRBV7-8 to TRBJ2-3; D possibly matches TRBD1 or TRBD2 (5 bases each). The CDR3 is 14 residues long. Germline-derived CDR1 and CDR2 are SGHVS and FQNEAQ. Trimming removed 3 bases from V and 3 bases from J, with 10 bases in between.

There are a few counts of this clonotype. The gene calls are TRBV5-1 and TRBJ2-3; TRBD2 matches 14 bases. Per germline, CDR1 SGHRS and CDR2 YFSETQ. There are 19 residues in the CDR3. Germline trimming cut 4 bases from V and 2 bases from J; bases unmatched to any gene: 12. For the CDR3, the DNA is TGCGCCAGCAGCCTACTGGGACTAGCGGGAGTGGACCCCACAGATACGCAGTATTTT. Its protein is CASSLLGLAGVDPTDTQYF.

This chain joins TRBV11-2 and TRBJ1-2; D is undetermined. The germline gives CDR1 SGHAT, CDR2 FQNNGV. Trimming took off 3 bases at V and 0 bases at J, with 8 bases between the two ends. The CDR3 is 14 residues long. CDR3 sequence: CASSFGSTNYGYTF. CDR3 sequence (DNA): TGTGCCAGCAGCTTCGGCAGTACTAACTATGGCTACACCTTC.

The V gene is TRBV20-1, the J gene TRBJ2-3, with D perhaps TRBD2 (6 bases). Trimming took 0 bases from V and 3 from J, leaving 16 bases between them. There are 16 residues in the CDR3. Germline V CDR1 and CDR2: DFQATT, SNEGSKA (reference sequence). The CDR3 nucleotides read TGCAGTGCTAGAGATCCCCTGGAGGGAGAGACAGATACGCAGTATTTT. Translation: CSARDPLEGETDTQYF.

For this clonotype: At one end the junction does not follow the germline gene, possibly because of a read error. V usage is TRBV11-2 and J usage is TRBJ2-5; possibly TRBD2 for D (9 bases). Germline V gene sequence: CDR1 SGHAT, CDR2 FQNNGV. This CDR3 is 18 amino acids long. Here the CDR3 reads CASSLVGSGLAGQEAQYF. The DNA for the CDR3 is TGCGCCAGCAGCTTAGTCGGGAGTGGGCTAGCGGGACAGGAGGCCCAGTACTTC.